Given below is one T cell receptor (beta chain) in context. It has no known antigen specificity. No per-base quality is available; no much larger clone lies one base away. CDR1 MNHEY and CDR2 SVGAGI are derived from the germline V gene. From cysteine to phenylalanine, the CDR3 is 14 amino acids long. CDR3 DNA only is kept here, 42 bases in frame from base 1. V is trimmed back by 2 bases and J by 3 bases, and the junction contains 1 base that no gene match accounts for. The entry originates in a study of Tregs in tolerant kidney transplant recipients (dated by TCRdb to the late 2010s). About the full investigation: The study used TCRbeta sequencing to identify donor-specific regulatory T cells before combined kidney and bone marrow transplantation, then tracked those cells after transplant. Summary of the overall study and its limitations: Donor-specific Treg expansion was found to exceed global Treg expansion in tolerant patients, suggesting antigen-driven rather than nonspecific expansion. Because only a small number of patients were included, the study had limitations, and the results will need to be validated in larger populations as well as under other immunosuppression protocols. For some patients, the PCR primers changed as time went on, which meant samples from those patients could not be compared with one another at the nucleotide level. Expanding Tregs with activated donor B cells appeared to identify the most biologically relevant and donor-specific TCRbeta repertoire. Although technical replication error seemed to be minimal, the question of biological reproducibility was not addressed directly.

For TCRbeta CDR3 sequencing, genomic DNA from the sorted cells was extracted using the QIAGEN DNeasy Blood and Tissue Kit. High-throughput TCRbeta CDR3 sequencing, including PCR amplification with bias correction and internal controls, was performed commercially through immunoSEQ. Per the authors' processing: Unique productive TCRbeta sequences were defined by CDR3 nucleotide sequence where primers matched, otherwise by CDR3 amino acid sequence with Vbeta and Jbeta genes. To correct for sorting error, sequences found in more than one sorted population at a frequency ratio of 2:1 or less were discarded, and the remaining shared sequences were assigned to the population with the higher frequency. Sequences were defined as donor-reactive when expanded at least 5-fold in CFSE-low cells versus unstimulated cells and present at a frequency of at least 0.01% in CFSE-low cells. Repertoire divergence was quantified by Jensen-Shannon divergence calculated from the top 100 TCRbeta sequences ranked by frequency. For any sample with multiple sequencing runs, sorting error was corrected in each run separately before the runs were pooled. The table was pulled from immuneACCESS by TCRdb, which kept in-frame rearrangements only. Such tables lose some clones; where checked, under half of the loss comes from unresolved V genes, and the rest has no known cause. V, J and clone size reflect that table, while D and trimming were determined from the DNA. The sample contains tens of thousands of clones, more than 85% of them found a single time. The ten largest clones add up to 1.5% to 2% of the sample.

Related donors were used in the transplants with nonmyeloablative bone marrow transplantation, and mixed chimerism was transient in the human trials. Unstimulated Tregs (CD4+CD25+CD127-), CD4+ non-Tregs (CD4+CD25-), CD4 and CD8 cells were FACS-sorted from thawed PBMCs. The patients were 4 recipients of combined kidney and bone marrow transplants from the ITN036ST trial, and samples were available only for these trial subjects. Healthy control blood was separated into PBMCs by Ficoll density gradient and cryopreserved, and patient PBMCs were collected both before and after transplant. Sequences were derived from CD4+ T cells from blood (PBMCs), sampled 24 months after the transplant. The TCR comes from a human patient who received a combined kidney and bone marrow transplant. Some T cells seen after a transplant may have their origin in the graft donor. The sequence links TRBV6-5 to TRBJ2-5; 9 bases in the middle match TRBD1. The CDR3 region: CASSYGQGKETQYF. The DNA sequence follows: TGTGCCAGCAGTTACGGACAGGGGAAAGAGACCCAGTACTTC.